This T cell receptor beta chain was obtained from a study of beta chain features in type 1 diabetes. Overall study: Over all samples combined, some 110 million sorted cells were examined. Study conclusions and caveats: Across all four CD4+ subsets, people with type 1 diabetes showed modestly shorter TCRB CDR3s.

Germline CDR1 reads SEHNR; CDR2 reads FQNEAQ (reference sequence). The germline V and J ends were trimmed by 3 bases and 7 bases, with 10 bases remaining between them. The CDR3 spans 12 residues. As to this clone: The antigen is not known.

All of the isolated RNA was reverse transcribed, so expressed TCRB transcripts were sequenced. The data were produced by immunoSEQ multiplex PCR, yet TCRdb's version contains in-frame clones alone and is incomplete. The sample has over 90,000 clones; 28% are singletons. Source material: central memory CD4+ T cells from blood. This chain uses TRBV7-9 with TRBJ2-7; weak D call: TRBD1 (6 bases). The TCR sequence derives from a woman under 30 with type 1 diabetes. The CDR3 DNA reads as TGTGCCAGCAGCTTCACAGGGAAAGAGCAGTACGTC. Residues: CASSFTGKEQYV.